A selection of T cell receptor beta chains follows, all from one sample in a study of T cells in Graves' hyperthyroidism and ophthalmopathy. TCRdb called the multiplex PCR reads again in MiXCR, with one record for every CDR3 protein. The sample contains about 770,000 distinct CDR3 sequences, about 17% of which appear only once. Sequencing used blood. These receptors originate from a woman between 45 and 60 years old with Graves' hyperthyroidism that later progressed to Graves' ophthalmopathy. Each CDR3 is given with its conserved first and last residue. A D gene is named only where the DNA matches it firmly. A clone size is listed for some rows: how often the clone was seen (once, few, many), or a class if it is expanded.

>16|TRBD1|TRBV6-1|NA|TRBJ2-1
TGTGCCAGCAGTGACCCCCGGGACAGCCCCTACAATGAGCAGTTCTTC
CASSDPRDSPYNEQFF
>13|NA|TRBV9|few|TRBJ1-2
TGTGCCAGCAGCAGTGTGGGGGACTATGGCTACACCTTC
CASSSVGDYGYTF
>18|NA|TRBV20-1|many|TRBJ2-1
TGCAGTGCTAGATCCATCGATTGGCGGGGGCTACGAAACAATGAGCAGTTCTTC
CSARSIDWRGLRNNEQFF
>14|NA|TRBV6-1|NA|TRBJ1-1
TGTGCCAGCACCCACAGGCAGATGAACACTGAAGCTTTCTTT
CASTHRQMNTEAFF
>15|NA|TRBV5-4|NA|TRBJ1-6
TGTGCCAGCAGCCCGACGGCCGAGTTCAATTCACCCCTCCACTTT
CASSPTAEFNSPLHF
>19|TRBD1|TRBV3-1|NA|TRBJ1-1
TGTGCCAGCAGCCCCCCCCTCGCGACAGGGACGGGGCCGAACACTGAAGCTTTCTTT
CASSPPLATGTGPNTEAFF
>17|NA|TRBV4-1|NA|TRBJ2-7
TGCGCCAGCAGCCACTTATACGACGGGACTTGGGGCTACGAGCAGTACTTC
CASSHLYDGTWGYEQYF
>12|NA|TRBV12-3/TRBV12-4|many|TRBJ1-1
TGTGCCAGCAGTTGGGGGCAGGGGGAAGCTTTCTTT
CASSWGQGEAFF
>11|NA|TRBV7-9|NA|TRBJ1-1
TGTGCCAGCAGCTCCCGCGGGGACGCTTTCTTT
CASSSRGDAFF
>14|NA|TRBV20-1|NA|TRBJ1-1
TGCAGTGCTAGAGATCAGGGACTGGGAACTGAAGCTTTCTTT
CSARDQGLGTEAFF
>14|NA|TRBV5-6|few|TRBJ1-5
TGTGCCAGCAGCTTGTTACAGTCCAATCAGCCCCAGCATTTT
CASSLLQSNQPQHF
>16|NA|TRBV3-1|NA|TRBJ1-5
TGTGCCAGCAGCCAAGGTAGGGGGAATAGCAATCAGCCCCAGCATTTT
CASSQGRGNSNQPQHF
>14|NA|TRBV12-3/TRBV12-4|many|TRBJ1-5
TGTGCCAGCAGTTTAGACGCAGGCTATCAGCCCCAGCATTTT
CASSLDAGYQPQHF
>15|NA|TRBV9|few|TRBJ2-2
TGTGCCAGCAGCCTGACCCCGACGAGGACCGGGGAGCTGTTTTTT
CASSLTPTRTGELFF
>15|NA|TRBV20-1|many|TRBJ2-7
TGCAGTGCTAGACAGATCAAGGACAGCTCCTACGAGCAGTACTTC
CSARQIKDSSYEQYF
>12|NA|TRBV2|NA|TRBJ1-3
TGTGCCACCACCAGGTCTGGAAACACCATATATTTT
CATTRSGNTIYF
>16|TRBD1|TRBV6-1|many|TRBJ2-7
TGTGCCAGCAGTTACGGGGGGACAGGGGCGACCTACGAGCAGTACTTC
CASSYGGTGATYEQYF
>14|NA|TRBV20-1|NA|TRBJ2-7
TGCAGTGCTTTTCAGCTAGCCGCGACCTACGAGCAGTACTTC
CSAFQLAATYEQYF
>14|NA|TRBV24-1|NA|TRBJ2-1
TGTGCCACCAGTGATTTGAGGGGGGTGGATGAGCAGTTCTTC
CATSDLRGVDEQFF
>15|NA|TRBV30|many|TRBJ1-1
TGTGCCTGGAGTGTATTTGGCAGGGGAGATGCTGAAGCTTTCTTT
CAWSVFGRGDAEAFF
>16|TRBD1|TRBV7-6|NA|TRBJ2-3
TGTGCCAGCAGCCCCTACGGACAGGGGCGGACAGATACGCAGTATTTT
CASSPYGQGRTDTQYF
>17|NA|TRBV20-1|many|TRBJ2-3
TGCAGTGCTAGGGAAACTCCTCGGGACACCCGCACAGATACGCAGTATTTT
CSARETPRDTRTDTQYF
>16|TRBD2|TRBV12-3/TRBV12-4|many|TRBJ2-7
TGTGCCAGCAGTCCGGGACTAGCGGGGGCATTCTACGAGCAGTACTTC
CASSPGLAGAFYEQYF
>17|NA|TRBV5-1|NA|TRBJ2-5
TGCGCCAGCGGCTTGGTCCCGGGAACAGGGTACCAAGAGACCCAGTACTTC
CASGLVPGTGYQETQYF
>15|TRBD2|TRBV4-1|few|TRBJ2-1
TGCGCCAGCAGCCAAGTTGCGGGGGACTACAATGAGCAGTTCTTC
CASSQVAGDYNEQFF
>15|NA|TRBV4-1|NA|TRBJ2-7
TGCGCCAGCAGCCAGAGGGGGGACAGCTCCTACGAGCAGTACTTC
CASSQRGDSSYEQYF
>16|NA|TRBV6-1|few|TRBJ2-1
TGTGCCAGCAGTGAAACGGCAGGACATTCCTACAATGAGCAGTTCTTC
CASSETAGHSYNEQFF
>16|NA|TRBV18|NA|TRBJ2-2
TGTGCCAGCTCGCCGGACAGCCTCGGGGACACCGGGGAGCTGTTTTTT
CASSPDSLGDTGELFF
>15|TRBD2|TRBV19|NA|TRBJ2-5
TGTGCCAGTAGCAAGACTAGCGGGAATCAAGAGACCCAGTACTTC
CASSKTSGNQETQYF
>14|NA|TRBV19|few|TRBJ1-5
TGTGCCAGTAGATTTCAGGGGTCTAATCAGCCCCAGCATTTT
CASRFQGSNQPQHF
>12|NA|TRBV19|NA|TRBJ2-2
TGTGCCAGTAGTATTCTGTCCGGGGAGCTGTTTTTT
CASSILSGELFF
>17|TRBD2|TRBV13|NA|TRBJ2-1
TGTGCCAGCAGCCCCCGAGGGGCGGGGGACTACTACAATGAGCAGTTCTTC
CASSPRGAGDYYNEQFF
>19|TRBD1|TRBV6-2/TRBV6-3|NA|TRBJ1-6
TGTGCCAGCAGTTACGAAGGACAGGGGGCGAGCTCCTATAATTCACCCCTCCACTTT
CASSYEGQGASSYNSPLHF
>13|NA|TRBV27|NA|TRBJ2-7
TGTGCCAGCAGTTCGCCCAATGAGCGAGAGCAGTACTTC
CASSSPNEREQYF
>13|TRBD1|TRBV10-2|NA|TRBJ2-5
TGCGCCAGCAGAAACAGGGGCCAAGAGACCCAGTACTTC
CASRNRGQETQYF
>15|NA|TRBV5-1|many|TRBJ2-4
TGCGCCAGCAGCTTGGCCAGTGCAGGGTGGAACATTCAGTACTTC
CASSLASAGWNIQYF
>15|NA|TRBV11-3|few|TRBJ1-4
TGTGCCAGCAGCTTATTCCACAGCCAGAATGAAAAACTGTTTTTT
CASSLFHSQNEKLFF
>14|NA|TRBV3-1|few|TRBJ1-1
TGTGCCAGCAGCCAAGTCCTAGACATTACTGAAGCTTTCTTT
CASSQVLDITEAFF
>14|TRBD1|TRBV5-1|NA|TRBJ1-6
TGCGCCAGCGGAGACGGGACAGGGAGTTCACCCCTCCACTTT
CASGDGTGSSPLHF
>19|NA|TRBV7-6|few|TRBJ1-6
TGTGCCAGCAGCTTAAGCATCCCGGCGGTCGGGGGTTATAATTCACCCCTCCACTTT
CASSLSIPAVGGYNSPLHF
>13|NA|TRBV24-1|NA|TRBJ2-1
TGTGCCACCAGTGATCTTCAGGACAATGAGCAGTTCTTC
CATSDLQDNEQFF
>16|TRBD2|TRBV20-1|many|TRBJ2-1
TGCAGTGCACGGACTAGTTCTCTTCGTCGGCCGAGGGGGCAGTTCTTC
CSARTSSLRRPRGQFF
>16|TRBD1|TRBV3-1|many|TRBJ2-2
TGTGCCAGCAGCCCACCAGGGACAGGGGTAACCGGGGAGCTGTTTTTT
CASSPPGTGVTGELFF
>16|TRBD1|TRBV6-5|NA|TRBJ2-1
TGTGCCAGCAGTTATAAGCCGGGACAGTTCTACAATGAGCAGTTCTTC
CASSYKPGQFYNEQFF
>11|NA|TRBV29-1|few|TRBJ1-1
TGCAGCACATCAGGGAACACTGAAGCTTTCTTT
CSTSGNTEAFF
>15|TRBD2|TRBV3-1|many|TRBJ2-7
TGTGCCAGCAGCCATCTAGCGGGGGGGCTGGACGAGCAGTACTTC
CASSHLAGGLDEQYF
>11|NA|TRBV12-3/TRBV12-4|many|TRBJ1-1
TGTGCCAGCACCCAGACGGGTGAAGCTTTCTTT
CASTQTGEAFF
>16|TRBD1|TRBV4-1|few|TRBJ2-2
TGCGCCAGCAGCCAAGGACAGGGGGCGGACACCGGGGAGCTGTTTTTT
CASSQGQGADTGELFF
>20|TRBD2|TRBV20-1|few|TRBJ2-3
TGCAGTGCTAGAGGAATCCCCGGGACTAGCGGGGGACATGGCACAGATACGCAGTATTTT
CSARGIPGTSGGHGTDTQYF
>14|NA|TRBV5-1|many|TRBJ1-1
TGCGCCAGCAGTTTAAGATCGATGAACACTGAAGCTTTCTTT
CASSLRSMNTEAFF
>14|NA|TRBV6-1|few|TRBJ2-7
TGTGCCAGCACTCCGCGAGGGGGTCCCTACGAGCAGTACTTC
CASTPRGGPYEQYF
>15|TRBD1|TRBV5-6|NA|TRBJ1-6
TGTGCCAGCAGCTTTTTGTCGACAGGGGGTTCACCCCTCCACTTT
CASSFLSTGGSPLHF
>15|NA|TRBV7-9|many|TRBJ2-2
TGTGCCAGCAGCCTGGACGACACAAACACCGGGGAGCTGTTTTTT
CASSLDDTNTGELFF
>14|TRBD1|TRBV5-4|NA|TRBJ1-5
TGTGCCAGCAGTTCGGACAGGGTTCATCAGCCCCAGCATTTT
CASSSDRVHQPQHF